The clone carrying this T cell receptor beta chain was detected once. The data stem from a study of blood T cell repertoires in COVID-19. Looking at the study overall: Sites across the United States, Italy and Spain contributed samples from acute and convalescent COVID-19.

In germline, CDR1 is SGHRS, CDR2 YFSETQ. The CDR3 extends over 14 amino acids. The germline V and J ends were trimmed by 3 bases and 8 bases, with 14 bases remaining between them. Authors' analysis steps: Reference gene primer amplification yielded estimated nucleated cell counts. TCRdb's table, derived via immunoSEQ multiplex PCR, lists solely in-frame clones and lacks some. The V and J calls and clone size were taken over from that table, and D and trimming were inferred from the DNA. The sample includes about 170,000 clones, approximately 90% of them seen just once. V gene TRBV5-1 combines with J gene TRBJ1-4; D remains ambiguous. The sequencing sample was made of peripheral blood. The receptor's source is a woman aged 45-65 years with acute or convalescent COVID-19. The CDR3 bases are TGCGCCAGCAGCTCATCTCCTGGCGGGGAAAAACTGTTTTTT. It is translated as CASSSSPGGEKLFF.